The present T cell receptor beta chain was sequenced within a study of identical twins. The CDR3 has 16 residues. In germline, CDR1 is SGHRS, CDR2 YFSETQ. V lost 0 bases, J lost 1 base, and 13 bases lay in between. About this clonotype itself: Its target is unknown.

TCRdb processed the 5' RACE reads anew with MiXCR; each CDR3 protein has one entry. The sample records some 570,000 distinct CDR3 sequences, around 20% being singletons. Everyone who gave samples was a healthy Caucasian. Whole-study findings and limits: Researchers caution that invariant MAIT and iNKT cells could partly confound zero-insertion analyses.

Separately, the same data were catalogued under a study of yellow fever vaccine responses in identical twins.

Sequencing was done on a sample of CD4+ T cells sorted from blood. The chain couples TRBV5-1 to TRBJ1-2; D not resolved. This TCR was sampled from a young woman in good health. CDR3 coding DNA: TGCGCCAGCAGCTTGGAGGTTTCAGCCCTTAACTATGGCTACACCTTC. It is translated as CASSLEVSALNYGYTF.